These 14 T cell receptor beta chains share one sample of origin, sequenced in a study of CD8 T cells in ankylosing spondylitis. Study-wide points: Fewer than 10 highly homologous variants formed a TCR beta motif that appeared characteristic of ankylosing spondylitis blood.

TCRdb re-called the 5' RACE reads through MiXCR, storing one row per CDR3 protein. The sample holds 450,000 or so distinct CDR3 sequences; roughly a quarter are singletons and the top ten take 0.89%. These receptors lack a known antigen. The source material was blood, either unsorted or a sorted T cell fraction (not recorded which). These receptor sequences come from a male donor with ankylosing spondylitis.

This clonotype was counted a few times. The chain uses TRBV21-1 and TRBJ1-2; TRBD1 is taken as the D call from the table, unchecked against the DNA. TRBV21-1 is a documented pseudogene. The CDR3 contains 18 residues. Here the CDR3 reads CASSKRTWAAASFYGYTF. CDR3 bases: TGTGCCAGCAGCAAAAGGACTTGGGCGGCAGCTTCTTTCTATGGCTACACCTTC.

This chain links TRBV11-3 with TRBJ2-4; 7 nucleotides match TRBD1. Germline V gives CDR1 SGHNT, CDR2 YENEEA. CDR3 length: 14 residues. J gave up 5 bases and V 5 bases, and 6 bases lay outside the gene matches. The CDR3 reads CASSPHRGQNIQYF. Here the CDR3 DNA reads TGTGCCAGCAGCCCTCACAGGGGTCAAAACATTCAGTACTTC.

The table lists this clonotype with a few counts. The CDR3 bases are TGTGCCAGCAGCCCCCTTGGTAGCGGGATGTACGAGCAGTACTTC. Translation gives CASSPLGSGMYEQYF. The chain has TRBV7-9 and TRBJ2-7; TRBD2 matches at 8 bases. V was clipped by 5 bases and J by 4 bases; unmatched bases: 10. Germline V CDR1 and CDR2: SEHNR, FQNEAQ (reference sequence). The CDR3 extends over 15 amino acids.

This clonotype was seen a handful of times. The rearrangement joins TRBV24-1 to TRBJ2-3, with D unresolved. The length of the CDR3 is 14 residues. The V end lost 1 base, the J end lost 0 bases, and 4 bases lay between the germline ends. Germline V gives CDR1 KGHDR, CDR2 SFDVKD. The CDR3 protein is CATSDFFSTDTQYF. The CDR3 DNA sequence: TGTGCCACCAGTGATTTTTTCAGCACAGATACGCAGTATTTT.

A few counts support this clonotype. Here the CDR3 reads CASSWDNTEAFF. The CDR3 DNA reads TGTGCCAGCTCCTGGGACAACACTGAAGCTTTCTTT. This sequence joins TRBV18 and TRBJ1-1; the D gene is possibly TRBD1 (5 bases). Between the trimmed V and J ends, which lost 6 bases and 2 bases, there was a span of 7 bases. The CDR3 consists of 12 residues. The V gene's germline CDR1 is KGHSH and CDR2 LQKENI.

This clonotype was observed a handful of times. The rearrangement links TRBV9 to TRBJ1-2; a weak D match, TRBD1 (6 bases). V was clipped by 4 bases and J by 2 bases, with 12 bases between them. Per germline, CDR1 SGDLS and CDR2 YYNGEE. There are 14 residues in the CDR3. CDR3 amino acids: CASSPVGANYGYTF. The CDR3, as DNA: TGTGCCAGCAGCCCCGTGGGGGCGAACTATGGCTACACCTTC.

This clonotype was detected only once. The chain is built from TRBV5-6 and TRBJ2-3; D gene uncertain. The V end lost 2 bases, the J end lost 5 bases, and 15 bases lay between the germline ends. The germline V gene has CDR1 SGHDT and CDR2 YYEEEE. There are 15 residues in the CDR3. CDR3 sequence (DNA): TGTGCCAGCAGCTTTCCCTGGTTAGATCAAGATACGCAGTATTTT. It codes for CASSFPWLDQDTQYF.

The chain links TRBV5-5 to TRBJ1-6; the D gene is possibly TRBD1 (6 bases). There are 14 residues in the CDR3. V lost 3 bases, J lost 8 bases, and 12 bases lay in between. Germline values: CDR1 SGHKS, CDR2 YYEKEE (reference sequence). The CDR3 DNA is TGTGCCAGCAGCTGGACAGTACCCGATTCACCCCTCCACTTT. The encoded protein is CASSWTVPDSPLHF.

The genes are TRBV24-1 and TRBJ2-3, with 7 bases lining up with TRBD1. The CDR3 has 17 amino acids. V was pared by 4 bases and J by 4 bases, with 13 bases of the junction left unmatched. The germline V gene has CDR1 KGHDR and CDR2 SFDVKD. Here the CDR3 DNA reads TGTGCCACCAGTGACCGACAGGGTATCGGGACGGCAGATACGCAGTATTTT. Translated: CATSDRQGIGTADTQYF.

The table lists this clonotype with a few counts. This sequence joins TRBV5-1 and TRBJ1-6; a possible D gene is TRBD1 (5 bases). CDR3 length: 15 residues. Germline V gives CDR1 SGHRS, CDR2 YFSETQ. Deletions cut 4 bases from V and 7 bases from J, with 15 bases between. In DNA form, the CDR3 reads TGCGCCAGCAGCACTGGCTCGGGGGGGAATTCACCCCTCCACTTT. This sequence encodes CASSTGSGGNSPLHF. Variable domain in full (rest from reference TRBV5-1 and TRBJ1-6): KAGVTQTPRYLIKTRGQQVTLSCSPISGHRSVSWYQQTPGQGLQFLFEYFSETQRNKGNFPGRFSGRQFSNSRSEMNVSTLELGDSALYLCASSTGSGGNSPLHFGNGTRLTVT.

This clonotype has a handful of counts. The rearrangement joins TRBV12-3 or TRBV12-4 to TRBJ1-2, with D unclear. Trimming removed 8 bases from V and 8 bases from J, with 18 bases in between. The CDR3 runs 13 residues. In nucleotides, the CDR3 is TGTGCCAGCGGCCCCAACCTCCCAAGGGGCTACACCTTC. Translated: CASGPNLPRGYTF.

The rearrangement uses TRBV10-3 and TRBJ2-1; 9 bases are shared with TRBD2. Trimming cost V 10 bases and J 4 bases; bases outside gene matches: 8. Germline V gives CDR1 ENHRY, CDR2 SYGVKD. The CDR3 length is 14 residues. Written as DNA, the CDR3 is TGTGCCACCATGGGACTAGCAGCATACAATGAGCAGTTCTTC. It specifies CATMGLAAYNEQFF.

V usage is TRBV3-1 and J usage is TRBJ2-5; the D is unclear. This CDR3 spans 14 amino acids. With 0 bases removed from V and 2 bases from J, the gap between germline ends came to 7 bases. Germline V gene sequence: CDR1 LGHDT, CDR2 YNNKEL (reference sequence). The CDR3 region is CASSQDMIQETQYF. The CDR3, as DNA: TGTGCCAGCAGCCAAGATATGATACAAGAGACCCAGTACTTC.

This clonotype was detected a few times. V and J are TRBV21-1 and TRBJ2-7; TRBD2, the table's D call, lacks a check against the DNA. TRBV21-1 is tagged as a pseudogene. The CDR3 consists of 17 residues. CDR3 bases: TGTGCCAGCACCATGACTAGCGGAACCGAGAGCTCCTACGAGCAGTACGTC. This encodes CASTMTSGTESSYEQYV.